This T cell receptor (beta chain) was sequenced in a study of T cells after yellow fever vaccination. Whole-study findings and limits: Highly abundant clonotypes carried over from the bulk population could end up in FACS-sorted repertoires as contaminants.

Universal primer sites and UMIs were introduced during 5'RACE template-switching synthesis of TCR cDNA. TCRdb fed the 5' RACE reads into MiXCR, producing one record per CDR3 protein. This sample has a few hundred thousand distinct CDR3 sequences, with less than 20% found just once. This clonotype was observed once. The antigen is undetermined. CDR3 length equals 13 residues. V lost 0 bases, J lost 8 bases, and 10 bases lay in between. CDR1 is SGHTA and CDR2 is FQGNSA in the germline V gene. The chain combines TRBV7-2 with TRBJ1-2; D is uncertain. The sequencing used PBMCs, collected less than 6 days after the first yellow fever vaccination. The source is a young man who received the YFV17D yellow fever vaccine. This CDR3 reads CTSSLATDWGYTF. DNA of the CDR3: TGTACCAGCAGCTTAGCCACGGATTGGGGCTACACCTTC.